The count of the clone carrying this T cell receptor (beta chain) is one. The sample comes from a study of blood T cell repertoires in COVID-19. Study-wide context: Sites in the United States, Italy and Spain provided acute and convalescent COVID-19 samples. Sources were T cells, B-cell-depleted T cells, or PBMCs; the material itself was cDNA or gDNA.

Sequenced by immunoSEQ multiplex PCR; TCRdb stores in-frame clones only, minus some. Of approximately 320,000 clones in the sample, approximately 89% were seen once. With V trimmed by 2 bases and J by 1 base, 2 bases remained unmatched. This CDR3 has 14 amino acids. Germline CDR1 is MDHEN and CDR2 is SYDVKM. Source material: peripheral blood. This chain uses TRBV28 with TRBJ2-7; 7 positions match TRBD2. This receptor was identified in a woman in her thirties with COVID-19, enrolled during active disease. CDR3 in amino acids: CASSLKGGSYEQYF. The CDR3 nucleotides are TGTGCCAGCAGTTTAAAGGGAGGGTCCTACGAGCAGTACTTC.